A selection of T cell receptor beta chains follows, all from one sample in a study of blood T cell repertoires in COVID-19. Method: immunoSEQ multiplex PCR; TCRdb's copy keeps in-frame clones and lacks some. The repertoire has 250,000 to 350,000 clones, 70% to 90% of them found once; the top ten carry approximately 5%. The sequenced material came from PBMCs or T cells enriched from blood (not recorded which). Receptors were obtained from a young woman who had recovered from COVID-19. CDR3s include the opening cysteine and the closing phenylalanine or tryptophan. A D gene is named only where the DNA matches it firmly. A row's size may be missing; if present it is once, few, many or a size class.

TRBD1,-,TRBV7-9,TRBJ2-7,TGTGCCAGCAGCGGGGTGACAGGGGCCTCCTACGAGCAGTACTTC,CASSGVTGASYEQYF
TRBD1,few,TRBV29-1,TRBJ1-4,TGCAGCGCAAGGGGACAGATTGGGGAAAAACTGTTTTTT,CSARGQIGEKLFF
-,-,TRBV7-3,TRBJ2-1,TGTGCCAGCAGCTCCTCAGGGAATATCTACAATGAGCAGTTCTTC,CASSSSGNIYNEQFF
-,once,TRBV7-3,TRBJ2-3,TGTGCCAGCAGCTTAGATGGAGGCACAGATACGCAGTATTTT,CASSLDGGTDTQYF
TRBD1,-,TRBV7-8,TRBJ1-1,TGTGCCAGCAGCTTGGAAGGACAGGGTGGGACTGAAGCTTTCTTT,CASSLEGQGGTEAFF
-,few,TRBV10-3,TRBJ1-3,TGTGCCATACAGGGATTTGGAAACACCATATATTTT,CAIQGFGNTIYF
TRBD1,-,TRBV9,TRBJ1-4,TGTGCCAGCAGCGGGACAGGGACTAATGAAAAACTGTTTTTT,CASSGTGTNEKLFF
TRBD1,-,TRBV24-1,TRBJ1-4,TGTGCCACCAGTGACCTGCCTGACAGGGTCATTGAAAAACTGTTTTTT,CATSDLPDRVIEKLFF
-,-,TRBV6-5,TRBJ1-2,TGTGCCAGCAGGGGGGGGAATAGTAACTATGGCTACACCTTC,CASRGGNSNYGYTF
TRBD1,-,TRBV11-2,TRBJ1-2,TGTGCCAGCAGCCCGGACAGGTTAATGGATGGCTACACCTTC,CASSPDRLMDGYTF
TRBD2,-,TRBV19,TRBJ2-1,TGTGCCAGTAGTATCCTAGCGGGGGGGCTGAATGAGCAGTTCTTC,CASSILAGGLNEQFF
-,-,TRBV19,TRBJ1-1,TGTGCCAGTAGTATAGGGTGGCAGACTGAAGCTTTCTTT,CASSIGWQTEAFF
-,-,TRBV5-1,TRBJ1-1,TGCGCCAGCAGCTTGAACCCAGGAGGGAGGGGGAACACTGAAGCTTTCTTT,CASSLNPGGRGNTEAFF
-,-,TRBV5-1,TRBJ2-6,TGCGCCAGCAGCTACAGAAGCCATGGGGCCAACGTCCTGACTTTC,CASSYRSHGANVLTF
TRBD1,-,TRBV5-5,TRBJ2-7,TGTGCCAGCCAACTGACCGGGACAGGGGGCTCTGAGCAGTACTTC,CASQLTGTGGSEQYF
-,-,TRBV6-1,TRBJ1-2,TGTGCCAGCAGTGAAGTTCGGGTTGGCTACACCTTC,CASSEVRVGYTF
TRBD2,-,TRBV15,TRBJ2-7,TGTGCCACCAGCAGAGGGTCTGGGGGACTACCGTACGAGCAGTACTTC,CATSRGSGGLPYEQYF
-,-,TRBV11-2,TRBJ1-5,TGTGCCAGCAGCCCGCCAGGAGGGACCCTTAGCAATCAGCCCCAGCATTTT,CASSPPGGTLSNQPQHF
-,-,TRBV7-9,TRBJ2-6,TGTGCCAGCAGCTCCGACAGGTCCCTCTCTGGGGCCAACGTCCTGACTTTC,CASSSDRSLSGANVLTF
TRBD1,-,TRBV6-5,TRBJ1-1,TGTGCCAGCAGTTACTCGAGACAGGGGGCGGGAGCTTTCTTT,CASSYSRQGAGAFF
TRBD1,-,TRBV2,TRBJ2-7,TGTGCCAGCAGTCGGACAGGGGAACGTGACTTC,CASSRTGERDF
-,once,TRBV7-9,TRBJ1-1,TGTGCCAGCAGCCGGACCGGGACAACCACTGAAGCTTTCTTT,CASSRTGTTTEAFF
-,-,TRBV30,TRBJ1-2,TGTGCCTGGAGATACCCAAGTCCGAGGACAGCGGCAGCTTATGGCTACACCTTC,CAWRYPSPRTAAAYGYTF
-,once,TRBV7-2,TRBJ1-5,TGTGCCAGCAGCCCCGACACGAACCGGCAGCCCCAGCATTTT,CASSPDTNRQPQHF
TRBD1,-,TRBV9,TRBJ1-1,TGTGCCAGCACCCCGGACAGGGGGGTGAACACTGAAGCTTTCTTT,CASTPDRGVNTEAFF
-,-,TRBV30,TRBJ1-1,TGTGCCTGGAGTGCATGGCCGGGGGAGCCTGAAGCTTTCTTT,CAWSAWPGEPEAFF
TRBD2,-,TRBV6-5,TRBJ2-1,TGTGCCACCCCCCCACACCGGGGGGGTGAGCAGTTCTTC,CATPPHRGGEQFF
TRBD2,-,TRBV14,TRBJ2-3,TGTGCCAGCAGCCCCGGGGTAGCGGGGGTCATAGATACGCAGTATTTT,CASSPGVAGVIDTQYF
TRBD1,-,TRBV4-3,TRBJ1-4,TGCGCCAGCAGCCAAGAGGCGGGACAGGGCAGTGAAAAACTGTTTTTT,CASSQEAGQGSEKLFF
TRBD1,few,TRBV5-1,TRBJ2-7,TGCGCCAGCAGCTCGACAGGGGATCGGGTCCGGGACGAGCAGTACTTC,CASSSTGDRVRDEQYF
TRBD1,-,TRBV5-5,TRBJ1-2,TGTGCCAGCAGCTTGTTGCAGGACAGGCATAACTATGGCTACACCTTC,CASSLLQDRHNYGYTF
TRBD1,few,TRBV18,TRBJ1-1,TGTGCCAGCTCACCGGGACAGGACAACACTGAAGCTTTCTTT,CASSPGQDNTEAFF
-,-,TRBV11-2,TRBJ1-2,TGTGCCAGCAGCTTAGAACCCGCTGGGGGCTGGGGTGGCTACACCTTC,CASSLEPAGGWGGYTF
-,-,TRBV6-6,TRBJ1-1,TGTGCCAGCACCCCCGCCGCCAGAACTGAAGCTTTCTTT,CASTPAARTEAFF
-,-,TRBV2,TRBJ1-6,TGTGCCAGCAGTGAGGGGGGGGGCCGTAATTCACCCCTCCACTTT,CASSEGGGRNSPLHF
-,-,TRBV27,TRBJ1-3,TGTGCCAGCGCCGGGAGATCACCTGGAAACACCATATATTTT,CASAGRSPGNTIYF
TRBD1,-,TRBV5-1,TRBJ1-1,TGCGCCAGCAGCTCGGGACAGGGGGTTGGCACTGAAGCTTTCTTT,CASSSGQGVGTEAFF
-,-,TRBV7-9,TRBJ1-1,TGTGCCAGCAGCCTGGACAGTAACACTGAAGCTTTCTTT,CASSLDSNTEAFF
TRBD1,-,TRBV6-2/TRBV6-3,TRBJ2-7,TGTGCCAGCAGTTCCCGAACTCCGGGACAGACCTACGAGCAGTACTTC,CASSSRTPGQTYEQYF
-,-,TRBV18,TRBJ2-2,TGTGCCAGCTCACCACTAGGCCAGGCGAACACCGGGGAGCTGTTTTTT,CASSPLGQANTGELFF
-,-,TRBV2,TRBJ1-1,TGTGCCAGCAGTGAGAGAACGCCGGGTCACACTGAAGCTTTCTTT,CASSERTPGHTEAFF
TRBD1,-,TRBV19,TRBJ1-2,TGTGCCAGTAGTCCCCCGGGACAGTATGGCTACACCTTC,CASSPPGQYGYTF
-,-,TRBV6-5,TRBJ2-7,TGTGCCAGCAATAATGGGGGCGCCCACGAGCAGTACTTC,CASNNGGAHEQYF
TRBD1,-,TRBV4-1,TRBJ2-7,TGCGCCAGCAGCCACCTGACAGGGGGACGCACCTACGAGCAGTACTTC,CASSHLTGGRTYEQYF
TRBD2,-,TRBV27,TRBJ2-1,TGTGCCAGCAGTCCTCTAGCGGGGGGGAAAGGAAATGAGCAGTTCTTC,CASSPLAGGKGNEQFF
-,-,TRBV20-1,TRBJ1-3,TGCAGTGCTAGTCCAGGGGAAGGAAACACCATATATTTT,CSASPGEGNTIYF
-,-,TRBV7-8,TRBJ1-5,TGTGCCAGCAGCGCCCACAGGGGCAATCAGCCCCAGCATTTT,CASSAHRGNQPQHF
TRBD1,-,TRBV5-1,TRBJ1-5,TGCGCCAGCAGCTTGGGAACGGGTGGGACAGCACTCAATCAGCCCCAGCATTTT,CASSLGTGGTALNQPQHF
-,-,TRBV9,TRBJ1-4,TGTGCCAGCAGCGGCGGGGTCCCAACTAATGAAAAACTGTTTTTT,CASSGGVPTNEKLFF
TRBD1,-,TRBV24-1,TRBJ2-2,TGTGCCACCAGTGATCGAAAGACAGGGCCGAACACCGGGGAGCTGTTTTTT,CATSDRKTGPNTGELFF
-,-,TRBV6-5,TRBJ1-6,TGTGCCAGCAAGCGCTCCTATAATTCACCCCTCCACTTT,CASKRSYNSPLHF
-,-,TRBV12-3/TRBV12-4,TRBJ1-2,TGTGCCAGCAGTTTCGGCACAGGGGGCTACACCTTC,CASSFGTGGYTF
-,-,TRBV2,TRBJ1-1,TGTGCCAGCAGTGTATTGTGGGGCCGGAACACTGAAGCTTTCTTT,CASSVLWGRNTEAFF
-,once,TRBV5-6,TRBJ2-2,TGTGCCAGCAGCTTGGGGGGGCTTAACACCGGGGAGCTGTTTTTT,CASSLGGLNTGELFF
TRBD2,-,TRBV3-1/TRBV3-2,TRBJ2-5,TGTGCCAGCAACGAAGCGGGGAGCCAGTACTTC,CASNEAGSQYF
TRBD1,-,TRBV11-2,TRBJ2-2,TGTGCCAGCAGCTTAGGGGGACAGGGGAGGTCCGGGGAGCTGTTTTTT,CASSLGGQGRSGELFF
-,-,TRBV2,TRBJ1-5,TGTGCCAGCAGACCGGACAGAGGTAGGGGTCAGCCCCAGCATTTT,CASRPDRGRGQPQHF
-,-,TRBV15,TRBJ1-1,TGTGCCACCAGCAGAGATCCGAGGAACACTGAAGCTTTCTTT,CATSRDPRNTEAFF
-,once,TRBV3-1/TRBV3-2,TRBJ1-1,TGTGCCAGCAGCCGAGGGGGGAACACTGAAGCTTTCTTT,CASSRGGNTEAFF